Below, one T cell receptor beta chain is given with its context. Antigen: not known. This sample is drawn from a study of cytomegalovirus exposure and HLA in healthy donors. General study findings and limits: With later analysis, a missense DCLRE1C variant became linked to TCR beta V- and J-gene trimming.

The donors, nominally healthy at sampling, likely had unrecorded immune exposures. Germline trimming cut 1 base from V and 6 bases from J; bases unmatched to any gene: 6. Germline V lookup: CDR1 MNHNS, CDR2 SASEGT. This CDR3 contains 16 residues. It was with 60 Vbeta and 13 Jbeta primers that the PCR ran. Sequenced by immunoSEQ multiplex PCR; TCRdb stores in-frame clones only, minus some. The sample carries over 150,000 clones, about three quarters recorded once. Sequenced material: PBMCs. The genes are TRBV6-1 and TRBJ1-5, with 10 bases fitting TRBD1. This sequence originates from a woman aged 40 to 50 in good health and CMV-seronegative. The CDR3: CASSEETGGLGQPQHF. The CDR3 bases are TGTGCCAGCAGTGAAGAGACAGGGGGCTTAGGTCAGCCCCAGCATTTT.